The T cell receptor (beta chain) under discussion was sequenced for a study of T cells in Graves' hyperthyroidism and ophthalmopathy. Notes on the study in general: In the analysis, a 13 V-J model separated ophthalmopathy from stable hyperthyroidism.

This clonotype came up many times. Its antigen remains unknown. RNA transcripts were the template for amplifying TCR beta CDR3 regions. An initial round of RT-PCR targeting the TCR CDR3 relied on the HTBI primer set. A single record per CDR3 protein comes from TCRdb applying MiXCR to the multiplex PCR reads. The table lists hundreds of thousands of distinct CDR3 sequences, approximately 15% of them singletons, with approximately 7.5% in the top ten. For Graves' hyperthyroidism to be stable, ophthalmopathy could not progress within 18 months. Newly diagnosed hyperthyroidism patients aged 18 to 65 years had disease lasting under 2 months. The CDR3 is made up of 14 amino acids. Trimming removed 7 bases from V and 2 bases from J; junction bases left unmatched: 4. CDR1 is MDHEN and CDR2 is SYDVKM in the germline V gene.

The chain links TRBV28 to TRBJ2-7; 11 bases align to TRBD2. Sequencing was done on a sample of blood. This clonotype was sampled from a woman under 30 with Graves' hyperthyroidism. The CDR3 DNA follows: TGTGCCAGCACCGATAGCGGGGGGGCCTACGAGCAGTACTTC. It specifies CASTDSGGAYEQYF.